The clone carrying this T cell receptor (beta chain) showed up many times. Its target is not known. Time point specified: newly diagnosed GD, antithyroid drugs for less than 3 months. The TCR library was made from RNA that had been extracted from PBMCs in TRIzol. These data are taken from a study of regulatory T cells in long-lasting Graves disease. Broader study findings: Persistent disease preferred TRBV28, TRBJ1-2 and TRBJ2-5. Persistent patients had more shared public clonotypes (2,741) than new patients (966).

Libraries of TCR beta came from iRepertoire HTBI primers plus Arm-PCR of CDR3 regions. Using its own MiXCR run on the multiplex PCR reads, TCRdb lists one record per CDR3 protein. The table records hundreds of thousands of distinct CDR3 sequences, approximately 16% of them present only once. Trimming cost V 0 bases and J 0 bases, with 15 bases left between them. Germline CDR1 is DFQATT and CDR2 is SNEGSKA (reference sequence). The CDR3 has 16 residues. In addition, the sample was reused for a study of T cells in Graves' hyperthyroidism and ophthalmopathy. That paper adds: Separating ophthalmopathy from stable hyperthyroidism was achieved by a 13 V-J model.

This material consisted of peripheral blood mononuclear cells (PBMCs), taken at new diagnosis, from a patient treated with antithyroid drugs. The chain joins TRBV20-1 to TRBJ2-7; unclear D gene. The receptor's source is a middle-aged woman with Graves disease. The CDR3 loop reads CSARDRLQALSYEQYF. Written as DNA, the CDR3 is TGCAGTGCTAGAGATCGACTGCAGGCCCTCTCCTACGAGCAGTACTTC.